In its sample, the clone carrying this T cell receptor beta chain was seen many times. What it binds is unknown. There are 13 residues in the CDR3. V was trimmed by 3 bases and J by 3 bases, leaving 9 bases between them. In germline, CDR1 is SGHAT, CDR2 FQNNGV. The data belong to a study of CD8 T cells in ankylosing spondylitis. Study outcomes and limitations: Ankylosing spondylitis blood appeared to be characterized by a TCR beta motif of under 10 highly homologous variants. In peripheral blood, disease-linked CD8+ clones occurred at relatively low frequencies.

MiXCR, run by TCRdb on the 5' RACE reads, gives a single entry per CDR3 protein. The sample consists of fewer than 250,000 distinct CDR3 sequences, roughly 10% of them appearing once. The chain is built from TRBV11-2 and TRBJ2-7; D remains ambiguous. The sequencing input was blood, either unsorted or a sorted T cell fraction (not recorded which). The receptor's source is a male donor with ankylosing spondylitis or in good health (not recorded which). The CDR3 protein is CASSLALYYEQYF. CDR3 coding DNA: TGTGCCAGCAGCTTGGCCCTTTACTACGAGCAGTACTTC.